This is a list of T cell receptor beta chains from one sample in a study of blood T cell repertoires in COVID-19. Profiled with immunoSEQ multiplex PCR; TCRdb holds only in-frame clones, not every one. The table shows tens of thousands of clones, with about four fifths occurring only once. Sequencing was done on a sample of peripheral blood. All receptors come from a man aged 55 to 70 with acute or convalescent COVID-19. Each CDR3 is given with its conserved first and last residue. Fields, in order: J gene, D gene, clone size, V gene, CDR3 DNA, CDR3 protein. D genes are given only for firm matches. Some rows have no size entry. The others give once, few or many, or a class for an expanded clone.

TRBJ2-2,.,once,TRBV3-1/TRBV3-2,TGTGCCAGCAGCCTACCTTTGAGCACCGGGGAGCTGTTTTTT,CASSLPLSTGELFF
TRBJ2-1,.,.,TRBV5-4,TGTGCCAGCAGCCCCGGCAGCAGGGGAGTGGATGAGCAGTTCTTC,CASSPGSRGVDEQFF
TRBJ2-3,TRBD2,.,TRBV4-1,TGCGCCAGCAGCCTTAGCGGGCCGCCTTTAATTCGGAACACAGATACGCAGTATTTT,CASSLSGPPLIRNTDTQYF
TRBJ2-1,TRBD2,.,TRBV5-1,TGCGCCAGCAGCTTCCTAGCGGGGGGGTTTTACAATGAGCAGTTCTTC,CASSFLAGGFYNEQFF
TRBJ1-2,.,.,TRBV7-9,TGTGCCAGCAGCGGAACAGGGTTCTATGGCTACACCTTC,CASSGTGFYGYTF
TRBJ1-4,.,.,TRBV28,TGTGCCAGCAGCCCCCCAGGGGCGGTTGAAAAACTGTTTTTT,CASSPPGAVEKLFF
TRBJ1-5,.,.,TRBV11-2,TGTGCCAGCAGCTTAGCGGGGGGAGGACAGCCCCAGCATTTT,CASSLAGGGQPQHF
TRBJ2-1,TRBD2,once,TRBV7-2,TGTGCCAGCAGATTGGGACTAGCGGGAGGTTCGAGCGACAATGAGCAGTTCTTC,CASRLGLAGGSSDNEQFF
TRBJ1-2,TRBD1,.,TRBV11-2,TGTGCCAGCAGCTGGGACAGACAAAACTATGGCTACACCTTC,CASSWDRQNYGYTF
TRBJ2-5,.,once,TRBV27,TGTGCCAGCAGTTACGCCTCAGGGCAAGAGACCCAGTACTTC,CASSYASGQETQYF
TRBJ1-3,.,.,TRBV9,TGTGCCAGCAGCGTAGAGGGGACAAAGGGAAACACCATATATTTT,CASSVEGTKGNTIYF
TRBJ2-3,TRBD1,.,TRBV5-1,TGCGCCAGCAGCCAAGGACAGGGAAAGACAGATACGCAGTATTTT,CASSQGQGKTDTQYF
TRBJ2-2,TRBD1,.,TRBV7-8,TGTGCCAGCAGCTTATATCGGGACAGGTACACCGGGGAGCTGTTTTTT,CASSLYRDRYTGELFF
TRBJ2-7,TRBD2,.,TRBV7-7,TGTGCTAGCAGCTCTTCCGGACTAGCGGGAGACGAGCAGTACTTC,CASSSSGLAGDEQYF
TRBJ2-6,TRBD2,.,TRBV5-1,TGCGCCAGCAGCTTCCTTAGCGGGACCACCTCTGGGGCCAACGTCCTGACTTTC,CASSFLSGTTSGANVLTF
TRBJ1-2,TRBD1,.,TRBV12-5,TGTGCTAGTGGTTCCCCTCCTCAGGGGGACCGTGGCTACACCTTC,CASGSPPQGDRGYTF
TRBJ2-2,TRBD1,.,TRBV18,TGTGCCAGCTCACGGCGGACAGGGACGAACACCGGGGAGCTGTTTTTT,CASSRRTGTNTGELFF
TRBJ1-6,.,.,TRBV5-4,TGTGCCAGCAGCGGAACAGGGCCCAATTCACCCCTCCACTTT,CASSGTGPNSPLHF
TRBJ2-7,.,.,TRBV6-5,TGTGCCAGCAGTTACGGGGGGTACTACGAGCAGTACTTC,CASSYGGYYEQYF
TRBJ1-4,.,.,TRBV7-2,TGTGCCAGCAGCTTAAACAGAAATGAAAAACTGTTTTTT,CASSLNRNEKLFF
TRBJ1-2,TRBD1,.,TRBV4-2,TGTGCCAGCAGCCAAGACCGGACAGGTAACTATGGCTACACCTTC,CASSQDRTGNYGYTF
TRBJ2-7,.,.,TRBV28,TGTGCCAGCAGTTTAACAGGGACCGAGCAGTACTTC,CASSLTGTEQYF
TRBJ2-5,.,.,TRBV7-9,TGTGCCAGCAGCCGGGCACGGGACTACCAAGAGACCCAGTACTTC,CASSRARDYQETQYF
TRBJ2-6,TRBD1,.,TRBV3-1/TRBV3-2,TGTGCCAGCAGCGGGGACAGGGGGGGATCTGGGGCCAACGTCCTGACTTTC,CASSGDRGGSGANVLTF
TRBJ2-3,TRBD1,.,TRBV18,TGTGCCAGCTCACCACACAGGGGGCCCACAGATACGCAGTATTTT,CASSPHRGPTDTQYF
TRBJ1-1,TRBD1,.,TRBV15,TGTGCCACGAAATCCGGCGGGACAGGGACCTTCTTGGCTTTCTTT,CATKSGGTGTFLAFF
TRBJ2-1,TRBD2,.,TRBV7-2,TGTGCCAGCAGCTCTTTTAGCGGGAGGGCCAATGAGCAGTTCTTC,CASSSFSGRANEQFF
TRBJ1-5,.,.,TRBV19,TGTGCCAGTAGTACACCCCTTGGCAGGGGCAATCAGCCCCAGCATTTT,CASSTPLGRGNQPQHF
TRBJ2-3,.,.,TRBV28,TGTGCCAGCAGTTCGCGAGAGGGTTGGGCTTCCGGCGCAGATACGCAGTATTTT,CASSSREGWASGADTQYF
TRBJ1-1,.,.,TRBV11-3,TGTGCCAGCAGCTTATCCCCCATGAACACTGAAGCTTTCTTT,CASSLSPMNTEAFF
TRBJ1-5,TRBD1,.,TRBV6-6,TGTGCCAGCAGTTCCCGGGACAGGGGATTCAATCAGCCCCAGCATTTT,CASSSRDRGFNQPQHF
TRBJ2-2,.,.,TRBV2,TGTGCCAGCAAGGGCGCGGGGTTTAATACCGGGGAGCTGTTTTTT,CASKGAGFNTGELFF
TRBJ2-6,TRBD1,.,TRBV19,TGTGCCAGTAGTATAGGAAGAGGGGGCTCAGGGGCCAACGTCCTGACTTTC,CASSIGRGGSGANVLTF
TRBJ2-3,TRBD2,.,TRBV2,TGTGCCAGCAGGGCCGGGACTAGCGGATTCACAGATACGCAGTATTTT,CASRAGTSGFTDTQYF
TRBJ2-7,TRBD1,.,TRBV7-8,TGTGCCAGCAGCTTAGCGCTGGACAGGGCCTACGAGCAGTACTTC,CASSLALDRAYEQYF
TRBJ2-5,.,once,TRBV18,TGTGCCAGCTCATTCCAGGGTGCGGAGACCCAGTACTTC,CASSFQGAETQYF
TRBJ2-7,TRBD1,.,TRBV5-4,TGTGCCAGCAGCTCACCGGGACAGGGGGTAGACGAGCAGTACTTC,CASSSPGQGVDEQYF
TRBJ2-5,.,.,TRBV7-6,TGTGCCAGCAGCGTGCAGGGGATCCAGTACTTC,CASSVQGIQYF
TRBJ2-7,.,.,TRBV28,TGTGCCAGCCACCGCGTCGACAGTGAGTACGAGCAGTACTTC,CASHRVDSEYEQYF
TRBJ1-6,.,.,TRBV5-5,TGTGCCAGCACCGATCGCGGCCAGTCACCCCTCCACTTT,CASTDRGQSPLHF
TRBJ2-1,.,.,TRBV7-3,TGTGCCAGCAGCTCAGGACTTTCAGGCTCCTACAATGAGCAGTTCTTC,CASSSGLSGSYNEQFF
TRBJ2-7,.,.,TRBV21-1,TGTGCCAGCATCCAACAGGGGGCTTACAGTTACGAGCAGTACTTC,CASIQQGAYSYEQYF
TRBJ1-2,.,.,TRBV3-1/TRBV3-2,TGTGCCAGCAGCCCCGGGATAGGCTACACCTTC,CASSPGIGYTF
TRBJ1-6,.,.,TRBV28,TGTGCCAGCAGTTCTCCTGATTCACCCCTCCACTTT,CASSSPDSPLHF
TRBJ2-1,.,.,TRBV7-2,TGTGCCAGCAGCTTAATAGCGGTCGAGCAGTTCTTC,CASSLIAVEQFF
TRBJ1-5,.,.,TRBV28,TGTGCCAGCTATGGGGGGGGATATAGCAATCAGCCCCAGCATTTT,CASYGGGYSNQPQHF
TRBJ2-2,TRBD1,.,TRBV11-3,TGTGCCAGCAGCCGGACAGGGGGCGCGACCGGGGAGCTGTTTTTT,CASSRTGGATGELFF
TRBJ1-1,.,.,TRBV23-1,TGCGCCAGCAGTGGCCCCGGGGGAACTGAAGCTTTCTTT,CASSGPGGTEAFF
TRBJ2-7,.,.,TRBV3-1/TRBV3-2,TGTGCCAGCAGCCGGACTATCGCCTACGAGCAGTACTTC,CASSRTIAYEQYF